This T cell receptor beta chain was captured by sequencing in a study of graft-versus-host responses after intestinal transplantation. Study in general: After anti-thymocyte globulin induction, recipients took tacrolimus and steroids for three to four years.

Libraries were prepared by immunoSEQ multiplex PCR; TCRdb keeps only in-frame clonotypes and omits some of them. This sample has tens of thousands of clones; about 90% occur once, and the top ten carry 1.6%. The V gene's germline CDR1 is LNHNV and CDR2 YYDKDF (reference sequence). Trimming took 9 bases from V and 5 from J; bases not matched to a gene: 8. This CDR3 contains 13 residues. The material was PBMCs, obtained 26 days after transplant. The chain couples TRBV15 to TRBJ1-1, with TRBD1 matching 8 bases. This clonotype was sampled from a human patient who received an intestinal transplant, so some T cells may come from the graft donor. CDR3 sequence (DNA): TGTGCCACAGCTGGACAGGGCCGAACTGAAGCTTTCTTT. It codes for CATAGQGRTEAFF.